This is a list of T cell receptor beta chains from one sample in a study of long-term antiretroviral therapy in people with HIV. The table came from immunoSEQ multiplex PCR; TCRdb's copy has only in-frame clones and leaves some out. This table has roughly 18,000 clones, 90% to 95% appearing once. The material was unsorted PBMCs, obtained 3 years after starting antiretroviral therapy. These receptor sequences come from a man aged 50 to 60 with HIV. CDR3s include the opening cysteine and the closing phenylalanine or tryptophan. D genes are given only for firm matches. Part of the rows lack a size; the others show once, few, many or a class for expanded clones.

j_call: TRBJ2-1; d_call: .; cdr3_length: 13; clone_size: .; v_call: TRBV27; cdr3_nt: TGTGCCAGCAGTTACACAAGGGGCAATGAGCAGTTCTTC; cdr3_aa: CASSYTRGNEQFF
j_call: TRBJ2-7; d_call: .; cdr3_length: 15; clone_size: .; v_call: TRBV7-2; cdr3_nt: TGTGCCAGCAGCTTCGGATCGACTAGCTCCTACGAGCAGTACTTC; cdr3_aa: CASSFGSTSSYEQYF
j_call: TRBJ2-3; d_call: TRBD2; cdr3_length: 16; clone_size: .; v_call: TRBV10-3; cdr3_nt: TGTGCCATCAGTGAGTACGGCGGGGGGGCCCAAGATACGCAGTATTTT; cdr3_aa: CAISEYGGGAQDTQYF
j_call: TRBJ2-2; d_call: TRBD1; cdr3_length: 15; clone_size: .; v_call: TRBV7-8; cdr3_nt: TGTGCCAGCAGCTTATTAAACAGGGGCGGAGGGGAGCTGTTTTTT; cdr3_aa: CASSLLNRGGGELFF
j_call: TRBJ1-4; d_call: .; cdr3_length: 14; clone_size: .; v_call: TRBV9; cdr3_nt: TGTGCCAGCAGCGTGGACACTTCAAGTGAAAAACTGTTTTTT; cdr3_aa: CASSVDTSSEKLFF
j_call: TRBJ2-1; d_call: TRBD2; cdr3_length: 18; clone_size: .; v_call: TRBV7-8; cdr3_nt: TGTGCCAGCAGCCACCCCGAGACTAGCGGGGGGATGCACAATGAGCAGTTCTTC; cdr3_aa: CASSHPETSGGMHNEQFF
j_call: TRBJ1-2; d_call: .; cdr3_length: 18; clone_size: .; v_call: TRBV30; cdr3_nt: TGTGCCTGGAGTGGTATCAGGGAACGGGCTGTACTTAACTATGGCTACACCTTC; cdr3_aa: CAWSGIRERAVLNYGYTF
j_call: TRBJ2-7; d_call: TRBD1; cdr3_length: 15; clone_size: .; v_call: TRBV7-2; cdr3_nt: TGTGCCAGCAGGACCGGGACAGGGGCTTCCTACGAGCAGTACTTC; cdr3_aa: CASRTGTGASYEQYF
j_call: TRBJ2-3; d_call: .; cdr3_length: 16; clone_size: .; v_call: TRBV25-1; cdr3_nt: TGTGCCAGCAGTGAATATGGACAGCCTAGCACAGATACGCAGTATTTT; cdr3_aa: CASSEYGQPSTDTQYF
j_call: TRBJ2-2; d_call: .; cdr3_length: 14; clone_size: .; v_call: TRBV27; cdr3_nt: TGTGCCAGCAGTGTCACTACAGGGAGCGGGGAGCTGTTTTTT; cdr3_aa: CASSVTTGSGELFF
j_call: TRBJ1-1; d_call: TRBD1; cdr3_length: 15; clone_size: .; v_call: TRBV30; cdr3_nt: TGTGCCTGGAGCCAGGGGGCCGGGGCGAGGACTGAAGCTTTCTTT; cdr3_aa: CAWSQGAGARTEAFF
j_call: TRBJ2-7; d_call: .; cdr3_length: 11; clone_size: .; v_call: TRBV10-3; cdr3_nt: TGTGCCATCAGTGAGGCTCGCGAGCAGTACTTC; cdr3_aa: CAISEAREQYF
j_call: TRBJ1-4; d_call: .; cdr3_length: 14; clone_size: .; v_call: TRBV5-6; cdr3_nt: TGTGCCAGCAGCTTGGACGCCTCTAATGAAAAACTGTTTTTT; cdr3_aa: CASSLDASNEKLFF
j_call: TRBJ1-1; d_call: .; cdr3_length: 14; clone_size: .; v_call: TRBV10-3; cdr3_nt: TGTGCCATCAGTGCGCGGACAGAGAACACTGAAGCTTTCTTT; cdr3_aa: CAISARTENTEAFF
j_call: TRBJ1-4; d_call: .; cdr3_length: 12; clone_size: once; v_call: TRBV6-5; cdr3_nt: TGTGCCAGCAGGAAAGGAAATGAAAAACTGTTTTTT; cdr3_aa: CASRKGNEKLFF
j_call: TRBJ1-5; d_call: .; cdr3_length: 12; clone_size: few; v_call: TRBV10-3; cdr3_nt: TGTGCCATCGCGAACAGCAATCAGCCCCAGCATTTT; cdr3_aa: CAIANSNQPQHF
j_call: TRBJ2-2; d_call: TRBD1; cdr3_length: 14; clone_size: .; v_call: TRBV29-1; cdr3_nt: TGCAGCGTTTTTTGGACAGGGTCCCCCGGGGAGCTGTTTTTT; cdr3_aa: CSVFWTGSPGELFF
j_call: TRBJ2-6; d_call: TRBD1; cdr3_length: 17; clone_size: .; v_call: TRBV11-3; cdr3_nt: TGTGCCAGCAGCTCACGGACAGGGGAGCCTGGGGCCAACGTCCTGACTTTC; cdr3_aa: CASSSRTGEPGANVLTF
j_call: TRBJ1-1; d_call: TRBD1; cdr3_length: 16; clone_size: .; v_call: TRBV19; cdr3_nt: TGTGCCAGTAGTATTGGGGACAGGGGCATGAACACTGAAGCTTTCTTT; cdr3_aa: CASSIGDRGMNTEAFF
j_call: TRBJ2-1; d_call: TRBD1; cdr3_length: 15; clone_size: .; v_call: TRBV4-1; cdr3_nt: TGCGCCAGCAGCCAAAGACAGGGGGGTTACAATGAGCAGTTCTTC; cdr3_aa: CASSQRQGGYNEQFF
j_call: TRBJ2-3; d_call: .; cdr3_length: 15; clone_size: .; v_call: TRBV7-7; cdr3_nt: TGTGCCAGCAGCTTAGCTAGCGGATCCACAGATACGCAGTATTTT; cdr3_aa: CASSLASGSTDTQYF
j_call: TRBJ2-2; d_call: .; cdr3_length: 14; clone_size: .; v_call: TRBV4-3; cdr3_nt: TGCGCCAGCAGCCAAGATTCCCTCACCGGGGAGCTGTTTTTT; cdr3_aa: CASSQDSLTGELFF
j_call: TRBJ2-1; d_call: .; cdr3_length: 14; clone_size: .; v_call: TRBV11-3; cdr3_nt: TGTGCCAGCAGCCCCTTCGAGGGGAGCAATGAGCAGTTCTTC; cdr3_aa: CASSPFEGSNEQFF
j_call: TRBJ1-6; d_call: .; cdr3_length: 13; clone_size: .; v_call: TRBV6-4; cdr3_nt: TGTGCCAGCAGTGACAGGGGCGGTTCACCCCTCCACTTT; cdr3_aa: CASSDRGGSPLHF
j_call: TRBJ1-2; d_call: .; cdr3_length: 15; clone_size: .; v_call: TRBV7-3; cdr3_nt: TGTGCCAGCAGCTTAGGTCTAGGGTCCGGTTATGGCTACACCTTC; cdr3_aa: CASSLGLGSGYGYTF
j_call: TRBJ2-7; d_call: .; cdr3_length: 14; clone_size: .; v_call: TRBV2; cdr3_nt: TGTGCCAGCAGTGAGGACGGGGTTTTCTACGAGCAGTACTTC; cdr3_aa: CASSEDGVFYEQYF
j_call: TRBJ2-1; d_call: TRBD2; cdr3_length: 16; clone_size: .; v_call: TRBV12-5; cdr3_nt: TGTGCTAGTGGTTTGGTCGCTAGCGGGGGGGCCGGTGAGCAGTTCTTC; cdr3_aa: CASGLVASGGAGEQFF
j_call: TRBJ2-6; d_call: .; cdr3_length: 16; clone_size: .; v_call: TRBV4-3; cdr3_nt: TGCGCCAGCAGCCAAGTAACAGGGTCTGGGGCCAACGTCCTGACTTTC; cdr3_aa: CASSQVTGSGANVLTF
j_call: TRBJ1-2; d_call: TRBD1; cdr3_length: 14; clone_size: .; v_call: TRBV28; cdr3_nt: TGTGCCAGCAAACGGGGGGACAGGGTAAATGGCTACACCTTC; cdr3_aa: CASKRGDRVNGYTF
j_call: TRBJ2-7; d_call: TRBD2; cdr3_length: 14; clone_size: .; v_call: TRBV5-1; cdr3_nt: TGCGCCAGCAGCTTAGGGACGGGGGGCTACGAGCAGTACTTC; cdr3_aa: CASSLGTGGYEQYF
j_call: TRBJ1-5; d_call: .; cdr3_length: 12; clone_size: .; v_call: TRBV27; cdr3_nt: TGTGCCAGCAGTCCTCTGGGTCAGCCCCAGCATTTT; cdr3_aa: CASSPLGQPQHF
j_call: TRBJ1-6; d_call: TRBD1; cdr3_length: 17; clone_size: once; v_call: TRBV7-4; cdr3_nt: TGTGCCAGCAGCTTAGCCGCAGGGGGCCGAATTAATTCACCCCTCCACTTT; cdr3_aa: CASSLAAGGRINSPLHF
j_call: TRBJ2-1; d_call: .; cdr3_length: 15; clone_size: .; v_call: TRBV7-2; cdr3_nt: TGTGCCAGCAGCTTGTCTATGAGCTCCTACAATGAGCAGTTCTTC; cdr3_aa: CASSLSMSSYNEQFF
j_call: TRBJ1-1; d_call: .; cdr3_length: 12; clone_size: .; v_call: TRBV7-9; cdr3_nt: TGTGCCAGCAGCTTACGTTTTACTGAAGCTTTCTTT; cdr3_aa: CASSLRFTEAFF
j_call: TRBJ1-2; d_call: TRBD1; cdr3_length: 16; clone_size: .; v_call: TRBV10-3; cdr3_nt: TGTGCCATCAGTGATCCTACACAGGGGGGTAACTATGGCTACACCTTC; cdr3_aa: CAISDPTQGGNYGYTF
j_call: TRBJ1-1; d_call: .; cdr3_length: 14; clone_size: .; v_call: TRBV4-1; cdr3_nt: TGCGCCAGCAGCCAAGGAGGGCCCGGCACTGAAGCTTTCTTT; cdr3_aa: CASSQGGPGTEAFF
j_call: TRBJ1-5; d_call: .; cdr3_length: 14; clone_size: .; v_call: TRBV19; cdr3_nt: TGTGCCAGTAGTCCCCCCGGGACAAACCGGCCCCAGCATTTT; cdr3_aa: CASSPPGTNRPQHF
j_call: TRBJ2-7; d_call: TRBD1; cdr3_length: 14; clone_size: few; v_call: TRBV30; cdr3_nt: TGTGCCTGGAGTGGGACAGGGAAAACCTACGAGCAGTACTTC; cdr3_aa: CAWSGTGKTYEQYF
j_call: TRBJ1-2; d_call: .; cdr3_length: 16; clone_size: .; v_call: TRBV2; cdr3_nt: TGTGCCAGCAGTGTCTCGGTCGAGGACAGCTTCTATGGCTACACCTTC; cdr3_aa: CASSVSVEDSFYGYTF
j_call: TRBJ1-1; d_call: .; cdr3_length: 13; clone_size: .; v_call: TRBV6-5; cdr3_nt: TGTGCCAGCAGTTCGACAGTAAACACTGAAGCTTTCTTT; cdr3_aa: CASSSTVNTEAFF
j_call: TRBJ1-1; d_call: TRBD1; cdr3_length: 15; clone_size: .; v_call: TRBV6-6; cdr3_nt: TGTGCCAGCAGAAGAGACAGGGGTATGAACACTGAAGCTTTCTTT; cdr3_aa: CASRRDRGMNTEAFF
j_call: TRBJ2-3; d_call: TRBD2; cdr3_length: 17; clone_size: .; v_call: TRBV13; cdr3_nt: TGTGCCAGCAGTTCCGGGGTAGCGGGGGTGTCGGCAGATACGCAGTATTTT; cdr3_aa: CASSSGVAGVSADTQYF
j_call: TRBJ1-2; d_call: TRBD1; cdr3_length: 14; clone_size: .; v_call: TRBV6-1; cdr3_nt: TGTGCCAGCAGTGACGGGACAGGGCGCGGTGGCTACACCTTC; cdr3_aa: CASSDGTGRGGYTF
j_call: TRBJ1-4; d_call: TRBD1; cdr3_length: 15; clone_size: .; v_call: TRBV10-1; cdr3_nt: TGCGCCAGCAGTGAAAACAGGGGGATGAATGAAAAACTGTTTTTT; cdr3_aa: CASSENRGMNEKLFF
j_call: TRBJ2-7; d_call: TRBD1; cdr3_length: 15; clone_size: .; v_call: TRBV7-8; cdr3_nt: TGTGCCAGCAGCTTAGAGGGACAGGGGACCCACGAGCAGTACTTC; cdr3_aa: CASSLEGQGTHEQYF
j_call: TRBJ1-4; d_call: .; cdr3_length: 18; clone_size: .; v_call: TRBV7-8; cdr3_nt: TGTGCCAGCAGCTTAGGTGGGGGGTGGATTGCAACTAATGAAAAACTGTTTTTT; cdr3_aa: CASSLGGGWIATNEKLFF
j_call: TRBJ1-1; d_call: .; cdr3_length: 14; clone_size: .; v_call: TRBV5-4; cdr3_nt: TGTGCCAGCAGCCCCCGGACGGGGGAGACTGAAGCTTTCTTT; cdr3_aa: CASSPRTGETEAFF
j_call: TRBJ2-7; d_call: .; cdr3_length: 13; clone_size: .; v_call: TRBV5-4; cdr3_nt: TGTGCCAGCAGCTCGGACTTACCCTACGAGCAGTACTTC; cdr3_aa: CASSSDLPYEQYF
j_call: TRBJ2-3; d_call: .; cdr3_length: 16; clone_size: .; v_call: TRBV5-1; cdr3_nt: TGCGCCAGCAGCCTAATGACAGTCCTTCCCACAGATACGCAGTATTTT; cdr3_aa: CASSLMTVLPTDTQYF